Each of the 16 T cell receptor beta chains below was sequenced from the same sample in a study of post-analysis software for immune sequencing data. The study's findings and limits: Relative to controls, patients had a handful of TRBV segments at higher frequency, with TRBV5-6, TRBV5-1 and TRBV20-1 among these.

These receptors are not linked to any known antigen. Unique molecular identifiers tagged the TCR beta cDNA libraries. TCRdb re-called the PCR reads with MiXCR, one entry per CDR3 protein. The sample gives about 540,000 distinct CDR3 sequences, approximately 31% of which show up once; 4.5% to 7.5% is in the top ten. The sequencing input was blood. These receptors came from a girl aged 2-17 years with multiple sclerosis.

Concerning this clonotype itself: At one end the junction does not follow the germline gene, possibly because of a read error. The chain combines TRBV5-1 with TRBJ1-1; TRBD1 is a possible D gene (6 bases). Germline V gene data show CDR1 as SGHRS and CDR2 as YFSETQ. This CDR3 is built from 14 residues. The DNA of the CDR3 is TGCGCCGGCAGCTTGGGGGGGCGCGTCACTGAAGCTTTCTTT. It encodes CAGSLGGRVTEAFF. The variable domain in full, completed from reference TRBV5-1 and TRBJ1-1, reads KAGVTQTPRYLIKTRGQQVTLSCSPISGHRSVSWYQQTPGQGLQFLFEYFSETQRNKGNFPGRFSGRQFSNSRSEMNVSTLELGDSALYLCAGSLGGRVTEAFFGQGTRLTVV.

The V and J genes are TRBV2 and TRBJ2-5; possible D gene TRBD2, 6 bases. CDR3 size: 15 residues. CDR1 SNHLY and CDR2 FYNNEI come from the germline V gene. Trimming pared 9 bases from V and 4 bases from J, leaving 21 bases between. CDR3 in amino acids: CASTPEIGGAETQYF. In DNA, the CDR3 is TGTGCCAGTACACCTGAGATCGGAGGGGCAGAGACCCAGTACTTC.

The CDR3 nucleotides are TGCAGTGCTAGAGATTTCAGGAAGGGAGTCTTCACGGAGACCCAGTACTTC. Amino acids: CSARDFRKGVFTETQYF. J is TRBJ2-5 and V is TRBV20-1; a weak D match, TRBD2 (5 bases). Germline CDR1 and CDR2: DFQATT and SNEGSKA (reference sequence). CDR3 length equals 17 residues. Deletions cut 0 bases from V and 5 bases from J, with 22 bases between.

In its sample, this clonotype was seen many times. The junction departs from the called germline gene at one end, perhaps through a read error. This chain links TRBV5-1 with TRBJ2-3, with 8 bases that match TRBD2. Germline V gene sequence: CDR1 SGHRS, CDR2 YFSETQ. The CDR3 sequence is 14 residues long. CDR3 protein: CASSLSGGADTQYF. As DNA, the CDR3 is TGTGCCAGCAGTTTATCCGGGGGGGCAGATACGCAGTATTTT.

The rearrangement uses TRBV9 and TRBJ1-2; D uncertain. The germline gives CDR1 SGDLS, CDR2 YYNGEE. The ends were cut back, 4 bases at V and 4 bases at J, with 14 bases in the middle. This CDR3 is 14 amino acids long. CDR3 residues: CASSPRREGYGYTF. DNA for the CDR3: TGTGCCAGCAGCCCCCGGAGGGAGGGCTATGGCTACACCTTC.

The chain joins TRBV7-9 to TRBJ1-5; 10 bases align to TRBD1. Germline CDR1 and CDR2: SEHNR and FQNEAQ (reference sequence). The CDR3 sequence is 17 residues long. V dropped 0 bases and J dropped 2; count of bases not matched to a gene: 4. The CDR3 DNA sequence: TGTGCCAGCAGCTTAGCAACCGGGACAGGGGGCAATCAGCCCCAGCATTTT. Its protein is CASSLATGTGGNQPQHF. The full variable domain, its missing parts supplied by reference TRBV7-9 and TRBJ1-5, is DTGVSQNPRHKITKRGQNVTFRCDPISEHNRLYWYRQTLGQGPEFLTYFQNEAQLEKSRLLSDRFSAERPKGSFSTLEIQRTEQGDSAMYLCASSLATGTGGNQPQHFGDGTRLSIL.

The rearrangement links TRBV4-1 to TRBJ2-4; D remains ambiguous. CDR1 is MGHRA and CDR2 is YSYEKL in the germline V gene. The CDR3 contains 17 residues. Trimming removed 2 bases at V and 1 base at J, with 15 bases between. The CDR3 DNA reads as TGCGCCAGCAGCCAACCAAGCTCCCCCAGGGCCAAAAACATTCAGTACTTC. This gives the protein CASSQPSSPRAKNIQYF.

The chain recombines TRBV6-2 or TRBV6-3 with TRBJ2-3, with 7 nucleotides matching TRBD2. V was pared by 8 bases and J by 4 bases, with 9 bases of the junction left unmatched. From germline, CDR1 is MNHEY and CDR2 SVGEGT. The CDR3 is 14 residues long. CDR3 DNA: TGTGCCAGCTGCTGGACTAGATTCCCAGATACGCAGTATTTT. Translating it yields CASCWTRFPDTQYF.

This chain connects TRBV7-9 to TRBJ1-2; D ambiguous. The germline gives CDR1 SEHNR, CDR2 FQNEAQ (reference sequence). Trimming removed 5 bases at V and 0 bases at J, with 10 bases between. The CDR3 consists of 14 residues. The CDR3 nucleotides are TGTGCCAGCAGCCCAGACCTATCTAACTATGGCTACACCTTC. Translating it yields CASSPDLSNYGYTF. The full variable domain, rest sourced from reference TRBV7-9 and TRBJ1-2, is DTGVSQNPRHKITKRGQNVTFRCDPISEHNRLYWYRQTLGQGPEFLTYFQNEAQLEKSRLLSDRFSAERPKGSFSTLEIQRTEQGDSAMYLCASSPDLSNYGYTFGSGTRLTVV.

This chain joins TRBV25-1 and TRBJ2-5; D is undetermined. V lost 10 bases to trimming and J lost 5 bases, with 20 bases between them. This CDR3 spans 14 amino acids. Germline V gene data show CDR1 as MGHDK and CDR2 as SYGVNS. The CDR3 nucleotides are TGTGCCACCCGGAGAAGTGTCCCCGGGGAGACCCAGTACTTC. Translation gives CATRRSVPGETQYF.

In its sample, this clonotype was seen a few times. The chain has TRBV5-4 and TRBJ2-1, with 11 bases aligning to TRBD2. The CDR3 sequence is 17 residues long. In germline, CDR1 is SGHNT, CDR2 YYREEE (reference sequence). V lost 3 bases to trimming and J lost 2 bases; unmatched junction nucleotides: 7. For the CDR3, the DNA is TGTGCCAGCAGCTCATCTAGCGGGGGGCCTACCTACAATGAGCAGTTCTTC. As protein: CASSSSSGGPTYNEQFF.

This clonotype has only a few counts. The chain joins TRBV2 to TRBJ1-2; 7 nucleotides align to TRBD1. V lost 6 bases to trimming and J lost 6 bases; unmatched junction nucleotides: 7. Germline V CDR1 and CDR2: SNHLY, FYNNEI. The CDR3 length is 13 residues. CDR3 in amino acids: CASRTGMNNGYTF. In nucleotides, the CDR3 is TGTGCCAGCAGGACAGGGATGAACAATGGCTACACCTTC.

This clonotype was observed a few times. V is TRBV6-1 and J is TRBJ2-1; 9 nucleotides agree with TRBD1. CDR1 is MNHNS, CDR2 SASEGT, per germline. The junction had 16 bases not matched to a gene; V was cut back by 6 bases and J by 7 bases. The CDR3 totals 17 residues. The CDR3 DNA sequence: TGTGCCAGCAGCCCCTGGGCGGGACAGGGTGGAATGAATGAGCAGTTCTTC. Translation gives CASSPWAGQGGMNEQFF.

The gene calls are TRBV10-3 and TRBJ2-2; D possibly corresponds to TRBD2 (5 bases). Germline assignment: CDR1 ENHRY and CDR2 SYGVKD. This CDR3 comprises 15 residues. The V end lost 5 bases, the J end lost 9 bases, and 19 bases lay between the germline ends. Here the CDR3 reads CAISPGETSSRELFF. CDR3 sequence (DNA): TGTGCCATCAGTCCCGGGGAAACCTCGTCGCGGGAGCTGTTTTTT.

This clonotype was seen just once. CDR3 nucleotides: TGTGCCAGTACCCCTTCAGGGTCCCAAGGGAATGAGCAGTTCTTC. Encoded protein: CASTPSGSQGNEQFF. The chain carries TRBV19 and TRBJ2-1; perhaps TRBD1 as D (5 bases). Germline V CDR1 and CDR2: LNHDA, SQIVND (reference sequence). The CDR3 covers 15 residues. V was cut by 7 bases and J by 7 bases, with 20 bases left in between.

This clonotype was observed once. This rearrangement joins TRBV6-2 or TRBV6-3 to TRBJ1-1; D not resolved. Germline V gene sequence: CDR1 MNHEY, CDR2 SVGEGT. Between the trimmed V and J ends, which lost 6 bases and 12 bases, there was a span of 20 bases. This CDR3 comprises 13 residues. The CDR3 sequence is CASRYGPLVETFF. CDR3 nucleotides: TGTGCCAGCAGATACGGACCGTTAGTCGAAACTTTCTTT.